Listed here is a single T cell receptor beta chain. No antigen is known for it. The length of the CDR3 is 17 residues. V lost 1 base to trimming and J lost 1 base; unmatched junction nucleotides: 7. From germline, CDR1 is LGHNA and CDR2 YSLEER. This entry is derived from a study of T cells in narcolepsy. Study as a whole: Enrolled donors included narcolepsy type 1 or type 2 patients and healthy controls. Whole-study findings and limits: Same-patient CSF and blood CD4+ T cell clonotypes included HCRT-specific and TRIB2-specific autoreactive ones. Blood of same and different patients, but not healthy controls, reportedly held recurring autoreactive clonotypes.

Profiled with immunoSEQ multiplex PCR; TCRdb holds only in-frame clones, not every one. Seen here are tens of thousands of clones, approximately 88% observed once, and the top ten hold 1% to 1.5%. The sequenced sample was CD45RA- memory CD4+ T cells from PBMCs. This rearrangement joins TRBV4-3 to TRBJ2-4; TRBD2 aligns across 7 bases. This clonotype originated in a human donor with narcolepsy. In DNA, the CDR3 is TGCGCCAGCAGCCAAGGGAGGGCGGGGGTGGCCAAAAACATTCAGTACTTC. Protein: CASSQGRAGVAKNIQYF.